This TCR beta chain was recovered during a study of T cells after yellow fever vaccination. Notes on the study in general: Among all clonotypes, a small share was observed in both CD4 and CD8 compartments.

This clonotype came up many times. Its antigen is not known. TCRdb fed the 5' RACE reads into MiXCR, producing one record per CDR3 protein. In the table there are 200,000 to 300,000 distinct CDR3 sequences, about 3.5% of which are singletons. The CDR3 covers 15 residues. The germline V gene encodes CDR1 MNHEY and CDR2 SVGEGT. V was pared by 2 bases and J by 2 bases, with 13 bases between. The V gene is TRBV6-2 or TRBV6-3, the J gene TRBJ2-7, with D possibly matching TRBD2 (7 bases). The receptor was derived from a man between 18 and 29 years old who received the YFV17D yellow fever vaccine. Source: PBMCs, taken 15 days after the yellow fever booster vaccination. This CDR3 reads CASSYGAGAPYEQYV. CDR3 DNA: TGTGCCAGCAGTTACGGTGCGGGGGCGCCCTACGAGCAGTACGTC.